This TCR beta chain appears in the sequencing data of a study of OX40 agonist ivuxolimab in advanced cancers. Overall study: Patients received intravenous ivuxolimab every 2 weeks at 0.01 to 10 mg/kg. The study's findings and limits: CD8+ T cells averaged more expanded clones than CD4+. Expanded peripheral T cell antigen specificity was not determined.

Points on this clone: Antigen specificity is unknown.

Only in-frame clones appear in the TCRdb table, and some are missing; sequencing was by immunoSEQ multiplex PCR. The sample has over 25,000 clones; more than 75% are singletons. People who had autoimmune disease history or systemic immunosuppression were excluded. The clonotype was recovered from an adult with an advanced solid tumor such as melanoma, head and neck, liver or kidney cancer. The sample was CD4+ or CD8+ T cells sorted from blood, taken in a trial of the OX40 agonist ivuxolimab.

Here the CDR3 DNA reads TGTGCCAGCAGCCAGGATTCCGAGGATGAAGCTTTCTTT. Translated, it gives CASSQDSEDEAFF. The chain has TRBV9 and TRBJ1-1; D remains ambiguous. This CDR3 region has 13 residues. From germline, CDR1 is SGDLS and CDR2 YYNGEE. Trimming removed 4 bases from V and 7 bases from J, with 14 bases in between.